This is a list of T cell receptor beta chains from one sample in a study of identical twins. Each CDR3 protein is one row after TCRdb ran MiXCR on the 5' RACE reads. The table has 400,000 to 500,000 distinct CDR3 sequences, around 20% seen once. Sequences were obtained from naive T cells sorted from blood. These receptors all come from a man aged 45-65 years in good health. The CDR3 runs from the conserved cysteine through the conserved F or W. A D gene is named only where the DNA matches it firmly. Size is omitted from some rows. Given values are once, few, many or a class for expanded clones.

V	J	size	D	DNA	CDR3
TRBV20-1	TRBJ2-7	-	-	TGCAGTGCTAGAATTTCCTACGTACCCTCCTACGAGCAGTACTTC	CSARISYVPSYEQYF
TRBV7-8	TRBJ2-7	-	TRBD2	TGTGCCAGCAGCTTCACGACTAGCGGGAGCTACGAGCAGTACTTC	CASSFTTSGSYEQYF
TRBV7-2	TRBJ1-2	-	-	TGTGCCAGCAGCTCAAAGACAGGCTATGGCTACACCTTC	CASSSKTGYGYTF
TRBV10-3	TRBJ2-3	many	-	TGTGCCATCAGTGAGTCGAAACAGGCTCTGCAGTATTTT	CAISESKQALQYF
TRBV27	TRBJ2-1	-	-	TGTGCCAGCACCATGAGGCGGGGGCCCTACAATGAGCAGTTCTTC	CASTMRRGPYNEQFF
TRBV20-1	TRBJ1-5	many	TRBD1	TGCAGTGCTAGGGACAGGGAATACAATCAGCCCCAGCATTTT	CSARDREYNQPQHF
TRBV6-2/TRBV6-3	TRBJ2-7	once	-	TGTGCCAGCAGTTACGTGGGATCCACCTACGAGCAGTACTTC	CASSYVGSTYEQYF
TRBV25-1	TRBJ2-7	many	TRBD1	TGTGCCAGCAGTGACGGGGACAGCACAACCTACGAGCAGTACTTC	CASSDGDSTTYEQYF
TRBV27	TRBJ1-4	-	-	TGTGCCAGCAGTCCGCGGGGCAGTCGGGGTGAAAAACTGTTTTTT	CASSPRGSRGEKLFF
TRBV27	TRBJ1-5	many	-	TGTGCCAGCAGCTATGAACCACAGGGTCCACAGCATTTT	CASSYEPQGPQHF
TRBV7-9	TRBJ2-3	-	-	TGTGCCAGCAGCCTTTTATCGGCGGGAGATACGCAGTATTTT	CASSLLSAGDTQYF
TRBV11-2	TRBJ2-1	once	TRBD1	TGTGCCAGCAGCTGGGGGACAGGGACACACAATGAGCAGTTCTTC	CASSWGTGTHNEQFF
TRBV29-1	TRBJ2-3	-	-	TGCAGCGTTGATGGGAGATACACAGATACGCAGTATTTT	CSVDGRYTDTQYF
TRBV20-1	TRBJ2-3	few	-	TGCAGTGCTAGAGTTCCTGGATTATCAGATACGCAGTATTTT	CSARVPGLSDTQYF
TRBV19	TRBJ2-1	-	TRBD1	TGTGCCAGTAGTACCGGACAGGGGGTCTCCTACAATGAGCAGTTCTTC	CASSTGQGVSYNEQFF
TRBV12-3/TRBV12-4	TRBJ2-2	-	-	TGTGCCAGCAGGATCCAAACACTGAACACCGGGGAGCTGTTTTTT	CASRIQTLNTGELFF
TRBV7-9	TRBJ2-1	-	TRBD2	TGTGCCAGCAGCCGGCGAGGACTAGCGGGAAACTACAATGAGCAGTTCTTC	CASSRRGLAGNYNEQFF
TRBV6-2/TRBV6-3	TRBJ2-7	many	TRBD1	TGTGCCAGCAGTCACCAGACAGGGGAGTTATCCCACGAGCAGTACTTC	CASSHQTGELSHEQYF
TRBV7-2	TRBJ1-2	many	-	TGTGCCAGCAGCATTAGAGGGGATAGAGGCTATGGCTACACCTTC	CASSIRGDRGYGYTF
TRBV27	TRBJ1-1	-	-	TGTGCCAGCAGGCTCGGGGGATGGACTGAAGCTTTCTTT	CASRLGGWTEAFF
TRBV5-1	TRBJ2-7	many	-	TGCGCCAGCAACGGGGGCTTGTTCGGGGGACAGTCCTACGAGCAGTACTTC	CASNGGLFGGQSYEQYF
TRBV6-1	TRBJ2-5	few	TRBD2	TGTGCCAGCAGTGGGGACCCTAGCGGGGGGGCTGGGGAGACCCAGTACTTC	CASSGDPSGGAGETQYF
TRBV12-3/TRBV12-4	TRBJ1-1	-	-	TGTGCCAGCAGTACAAGGGGGACGGGAAACACTGAAGCTTTCTTT	CASSTRGTGNTEAFF
TRBV29-1	TRBJ2-1	many	-	TGCAGCTCCCAGGAGGGTGAGCAGTTCTTC	CSSQEGEQFF
TRBV5-1	TRBJ2-1	many	-	TGCGCCAGCAGCTTGGGGCCTCTTGGTACGAACAATGAGCAGTTCTTC	CASSLGPLGTNNEQFF
TRBV28	TRBJ1-3	-	-	TGTGCCAGCAGTCCAAGTGGAGCAGGGGTCACTGGAAACACCATATATTTT	CASSPSGAGVTGNTIYF
TRBV30	TRBJ2-1	few	TRBD2	TGTGCCTGGAGTCAGCGGGATAGGGGGCAGTTCTTC	CAWSQRDRGQFF
TRBV7-9	TRBJ2-7	-	TRBD1	TGTGCCAGCAGCTTAATTGGGACAGGGAGCGAGCAGTACTTC	CASSLIGTGSEQYF
TRBV24-1	TRBJ1-5	few	-	TGTGCCACCAGTGAGCAGAATCAGCCCCAGCATTTT	CATSEQNQPQHF
TRBV10-3	TRBJ2-1	-	-	TGTGCCATCAGTGGCCCGGATATAGGGTACAATGAGCAGTTCTTC	CAISGPDIGYNEQFF
TRBV6-1	TRBJ2-1	few	TRBD1	TGTGCCAGCAGTACAGGACAGGGGGACTACAATGAGCAGTTCTTC	CASSTGQGDYNEQFF
TRBV4-3	TRBJ1-5	many	-	TGCGCCAGCAGCCAAGAGAGGAGCAATCAGCCCCAGCATTTT	CASSQERSNQPQHF
TRBV10-3	TRBJ2-1	-	TRBD2	TGTGCCACGGGGGGGCAAGCGGGAGCGTCCTACAATGAGCAGTTCTTC	CATGGQAGASYNEQFF
TRBV6-5	TRBJ2-1	few	TRBD2	TGTGCCAGCAGTTACGGCGGGAGTGTCTACAATGAGCAGTTCTTC	CASSYGGSVYNEQFF
TRBV4-1	TRBJ1-5	-	TRBD1	TGCGCCAGCAGCCATCAACCAGGGGGAAATCAGCCCCAGCATTTT	CASSHQPGGNQPQHF
TRBV7-2	TRBJ2-3	many	-	TGTGCCAGCAGCTCTAGGGGGGTAGGGACAGATACGCAGTATTTT	CASSSRGVGTDTQYF
TRBV27	TRBJ2-1	-	TRBD1	TGTGCCAGCAGTTTAATTGTTGGGACAGGGTTCAATGAGCAGTTCTTC	CASSLIVGTGFNEQFF
TRBV14	TRBJ2-1	-	TRBD2	TGTGCCAGCAGCCATCCTAGCGGGGCCTACAATGAGCAGTTCTTC	CASSHPSGAYNEQFF
TRBV11-2	TRBJ2-2	-	TRBD1	TGTGCCAGCATCTCAGGGACAGGAAAAATGAACACCGGGGAGCTGTTTTTT	CASISGTGKMNTGELFF
TRBV4-3	TRBJ2-7	many	TRBD1	TGCGCCAGCAGCCGGACCAGGGGGTCCTACGAGCAGTACTTC	CASSRTRGSYEQYF
TRBV6-1	TRBJ2-2	many	TRBD2	TGTGCCAGCAGCCTGACTAGCGGGACCGGGGAGCTGTTTTTT	CASSLTSGTGELFF
TRBV27	TRBJ1-6	few	-	TGTGCCAGCAACTCGGGGAATCATCTCTCACCCCTCCACTTT	CASNSGNHLSPLHF
TRBV6-2/TRBV6-3	TRBJ2-5	few	-	TGTGCCAGCAGGTTCACCGCGGGGACCCAGTACTTC	CASRFTAGTQYF
TRBV30	TRBJ2-1	-	-	TGTGCCTGGAGAGCTTACAATGAGCAGTTCTTC	CAWRAYNEQFF
TRBV30	TRBJ1-1	few	-	TGTGCCTGGATGGGGGGAGAACCTCCTGAAGCTTTCTTT	CAWMGGEPPEAFF
TRBV6-5	TRBJ2-6	-	TRBD2	TGTGCCAGCAGTTACCGGGAGGGGTTCAACGTCCTGACTTTC	CASSYREGFNVLTF
TRBV27	TRBJ1-5	many	-	TGTGCCAGCAGTTTTATCGGGCCAGGCAATCAGCCCCAGCATTTT	CASSFIGPGNQPQHF
TRBV9	TRBJ1-6	few	-	TGTGCCAGCAGCGTTCGGGAGAGCTCCTATAATTCACCCCTCCACTTT	CASSVRESSYNSPLHF
TRBV7-2	TRBJ2-2	many	-	TGTGCCAGCAGCTTAATGATCGCCGGGGAGCTGTTTTTT	CASSLMIAGELFF
TRBV5-1	TRBJ2-1	many	TRBD2	TGCGCCAGCAGCTTGTGGACTAGCATAAATGAGCAGTTCTTC	CASSLWTSINEQFF
TRBV19	TRBJ2-7	few	TRBD1	TGTGCCAGTAGTATAAAGGACAGGGGGCGGCCCTACGAGCAGTACTTC	CASSIKDRGRPYEQYF
TRBV4-2	TRBJ2-1	-	TRBD2	TGTGCCAGCAGCCAAGGGACTAGCGGGGGTCCCTGGGCAAATGAGCAGTTCTTC	CASSQGTSGGPWANEQFF
TRBV14	TRBJ1-4	many	-	TGTGCCAGCAGCCAAGCAGGGGAAAAACTGTTTTTT	CASSQAGEKLFF
TRBV20-1	TRBJ2-3	few	-	TGCAGTGCTAGAGATGGCAGGTCCCTCAGCACAGATACGCAGTATTTT	CSARDGRSLSTDTQYF